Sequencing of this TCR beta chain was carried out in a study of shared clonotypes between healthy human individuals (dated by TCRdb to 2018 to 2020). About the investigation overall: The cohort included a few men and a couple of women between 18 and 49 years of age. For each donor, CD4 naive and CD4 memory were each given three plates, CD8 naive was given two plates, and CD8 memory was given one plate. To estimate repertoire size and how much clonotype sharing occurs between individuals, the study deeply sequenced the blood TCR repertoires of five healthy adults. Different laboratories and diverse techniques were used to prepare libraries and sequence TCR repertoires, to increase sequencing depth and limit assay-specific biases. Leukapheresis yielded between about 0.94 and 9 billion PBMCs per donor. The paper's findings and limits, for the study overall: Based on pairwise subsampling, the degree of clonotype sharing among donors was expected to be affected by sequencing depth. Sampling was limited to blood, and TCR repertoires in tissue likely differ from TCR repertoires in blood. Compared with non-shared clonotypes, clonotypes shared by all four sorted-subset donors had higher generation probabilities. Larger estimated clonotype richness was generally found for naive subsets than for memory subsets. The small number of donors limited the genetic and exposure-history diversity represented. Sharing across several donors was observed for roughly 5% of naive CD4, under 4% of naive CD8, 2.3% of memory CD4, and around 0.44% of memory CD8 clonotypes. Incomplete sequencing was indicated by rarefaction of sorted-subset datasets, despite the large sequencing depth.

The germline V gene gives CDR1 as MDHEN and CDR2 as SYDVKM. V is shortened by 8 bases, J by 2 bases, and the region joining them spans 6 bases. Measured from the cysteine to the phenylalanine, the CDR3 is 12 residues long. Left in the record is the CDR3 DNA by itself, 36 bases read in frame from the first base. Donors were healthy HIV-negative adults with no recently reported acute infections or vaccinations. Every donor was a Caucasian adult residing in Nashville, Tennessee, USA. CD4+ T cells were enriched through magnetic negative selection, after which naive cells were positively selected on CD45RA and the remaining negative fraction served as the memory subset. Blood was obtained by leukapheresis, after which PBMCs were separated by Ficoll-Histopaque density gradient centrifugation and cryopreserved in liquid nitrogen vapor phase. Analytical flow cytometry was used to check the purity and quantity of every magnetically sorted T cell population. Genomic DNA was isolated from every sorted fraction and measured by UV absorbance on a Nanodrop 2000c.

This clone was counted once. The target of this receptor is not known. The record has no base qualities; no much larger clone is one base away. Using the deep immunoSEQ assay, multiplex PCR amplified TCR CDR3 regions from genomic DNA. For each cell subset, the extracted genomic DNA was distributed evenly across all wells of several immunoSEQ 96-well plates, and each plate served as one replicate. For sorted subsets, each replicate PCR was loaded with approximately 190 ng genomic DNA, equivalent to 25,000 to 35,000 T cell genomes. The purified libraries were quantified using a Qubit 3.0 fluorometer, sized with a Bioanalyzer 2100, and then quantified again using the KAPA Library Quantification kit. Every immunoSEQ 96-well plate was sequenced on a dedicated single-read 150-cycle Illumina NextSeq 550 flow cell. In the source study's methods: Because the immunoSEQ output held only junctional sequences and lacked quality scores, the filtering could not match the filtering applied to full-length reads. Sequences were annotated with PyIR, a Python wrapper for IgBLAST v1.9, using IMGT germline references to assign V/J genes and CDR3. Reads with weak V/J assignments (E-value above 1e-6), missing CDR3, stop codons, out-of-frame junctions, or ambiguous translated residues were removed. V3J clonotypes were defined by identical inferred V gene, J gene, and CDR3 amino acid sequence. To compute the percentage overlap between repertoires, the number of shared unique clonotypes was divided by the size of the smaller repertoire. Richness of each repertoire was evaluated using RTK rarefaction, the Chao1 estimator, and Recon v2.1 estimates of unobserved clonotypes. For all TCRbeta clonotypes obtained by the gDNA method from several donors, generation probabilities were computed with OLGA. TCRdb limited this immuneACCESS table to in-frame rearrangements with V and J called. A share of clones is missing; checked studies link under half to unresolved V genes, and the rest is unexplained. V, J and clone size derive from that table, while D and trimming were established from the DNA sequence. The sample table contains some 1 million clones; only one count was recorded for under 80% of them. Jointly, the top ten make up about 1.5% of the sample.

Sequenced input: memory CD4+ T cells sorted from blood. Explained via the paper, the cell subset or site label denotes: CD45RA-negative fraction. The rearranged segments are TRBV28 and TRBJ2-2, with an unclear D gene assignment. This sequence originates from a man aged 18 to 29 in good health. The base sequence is TGTGCCAGCCAGGCTAACACCGGGGAGCTGTTTTTT. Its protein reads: CASQANTGELFF.